Below are 24 T cell receptor beta chains sequenced from a single sample in a study of T cell responses to AZD1222 COVID-19 vaccine. The method was immunoSEQ multiplex PCR; TCRdb's version includes in-frame clones alone and lacks a portion of them. The sample has under 150,000 clones, 91% seen once; the top ten hold about 3%. This specimen was peripheral blood, taken on day 0 of AZD1222 vaccination. These receptors originate from an adult in good health.

The chain carries TRBV10-3 and TRBJ2-7, with D possibly matching TRBD1 (5 bases). The CDR3 length is 14 residues. Per germline, CDR1 ENHRY and CDR2 SYGVKD. The V gene lost 11 bases and the J gene lost 4 bases, with 21 bases spanning the gap. CDR3 DNA: TGTGCCTCACGCCAGGGCCAGACGGGTTACGAGCAGTACTTC. This translates into CASRQGQTGYEQYF.

The chain combines TRBV20-1 with TRBJ2-3, with D perhaps being TRBD1 or TRBD2 (5 bases each). Germline CDR1 DFQATT, CDR2 SNEGSKA (reference sequence). The V end lost 3 bases, the J end lost 9 bases, and 19 bases lay between the germline ends. The CDR3 is 14 amino acids. The CDR3 protein is CSASVPPEGLTQYF. The CDR3 nucleotides are TGCAGTGCTAGTGTACCACCCGAGGGGTTGACGCAGTATTTT.

The chain is built from TRBV11-3 and TRBJ2-3, with 7 bases that match TRBD1. This CDR3 has 15 amino acids. J was trimmed by 4 bases and V by 7 bases; bases with no gene match: 11. CDR1 is SGHNT, CDR2 YENEEA, per germline. The CDR3 DNA follows: TGTGCCAGCACCAAGACTCGACAGGGAGCAGATACGCAGTATTTT. It translates to CASTKTRQGADTQYF.

The CDR3 coding sequence is TGTGCCAGCAGCCAAGTGGGGGGGACTCTCGTCCCCTACGAGCAGTACTTC. Translating gives CASSQVGGTLVPYEQYF. The rearrangement uses TRBV14 and TRBJ2-7; 7 bases align to TRBD2. Trimming removed 1 base from V and 2 bases from J; junction bases left unmatched: 11. The CDR3 has 17 amino acids. Germline-derived CDR1 and CDR2 are SGHDN and FVKESK.

The chain carries TRBV6-5 and TRBJ1-4; D is undetermined. The CDR3 sequence is 14 residues long. Germline loops: CDR1 MNHEY, CDR2 SVGAGI. The V end was cut by 5 bases, the J end by 6 bases, with 13 bases between. CDR3 residues: CASSRRVRDEKLFF. CDR3 nucleotides: TGTGCCAGCAGTAGACGGGTGCGGGATGAAAAACTGTTTTTT.

V gene TRBV28 combines with J gene TRBJ1-3; 9 bases align to TRBD1. The CDR3 consists of 16 residues. Germline assignment: CDR1 MDHEN and CDR2 SYDVKM. Trimming removed 5 bases from V and 4 bases from J; junction bases left unmatched: 9. The CDR3 spells CASSITQGAAGNTIYF. The CDR3 region has the DNA TGTGCCAGCAGTATAACACAGGGGGCTGCAGGAAACACCATATATTTT. The variable domain in full, with the rest retrieved from reference TRBV28 and TRBJ1-3, is DVKVTQSSRYLVKRTGEKVFLECVQDMDHENMFWYRQDPGLGLRLIYFSYDVKMKEKGDIPEGYSVSREKKERFSLILESASTNQTSMYLCASSITQGAAGNTIYFGEGSWLTVV.

The chain has TRBV7-3 and TRBJ1-1; TRBD1 might be the D (6 bases). Trimming cost V 4 bases and J 10 bases, with 13 bases left between them. Germline V gene data show CDR1 as SGHTA and CDR2 as FQGTGA. The CDR3 length is 12 residues. The chain's CDR3 is CASSSQGGVAFF. CDR3 sequence (DNA): TGTGCCAGCAGCTCACAGGGCGGGGTAGCTTTCTTT.

The CDR3 nucleotides are TGTGCCAGCAGCTCGCGGACAGGGAAAAACATTCAGTACTTC. Amino acid sequence: CASSSRTGKNIQYF. The chain employs TRBV21-1 and TRBJ2-4; TRBD1 is taken as the D call from the table, unchecked against the DNA. TRBV21-1 corresponds to a pseudogene. This CDR3 region has 14 residues.

The genes are TRBV28 and TRBJ2-6; D is ambiguous. Trimming pared 3 bases from V and 0 bases from J, leaving 9 bases between. There are 16 residues in the CDR3. Germline CDR1 and CDR2: MDHEN and SYDVKM. The CDR3 loop reads CASSFAHTSGANVLTF. The DNA for the CDR3 is TGTGCCAGCAGTTTTGCGCACACCTCTGGGGCCAACGTCCTGACTTTC. Full variable domain (remainder filled in from reference TRBV28 and TRBJ2-6): DVKVTQSSRYLVKRTGEKVFLECVQDMDHENMFWYRQDPGLGLRLIYFSYDVKMKEKGDIPEGYSVSREKKERFSLILESASTNQTSMYLCASSFAHTSGANVLTFGAGSRLTVL.

The chain carries TRBV11-3 and TRBJ1-5; D uncertain. Germline CDR1 and CDR2: SGHNT and YENEEA. With 5 bases removed from V and 5 bases from J, the gap between germline ends came to 10 bases. This CDR3 has 13 residues. DNA for the CDR3: TGTGCCAGCAGCCCAGGAGGGTATCAGCCCCAGCATTTT. As protein: CASSPGGYQPQHF.

The chain uses TRBV29-1 and TRBJ2-3; D is unresolved. Looked up from germline, CDR1 is SQVTM and CDR2 is ANQGSEA. This CDR3 has 13 residues. The V gene lost 8 bases and the J gene lost 0 bases, with 12 bases spanning the gap. For the CDR3, the DNA is TGCAGCACCACCGTTGATAGCACAGATACGCAGTATTTT. Its protein product is CSTTVDSTDTQYF.

J is TRBJ2-7 and V is TRBV27; tentatively, D is TRBD2 (5 bases). V was shortened by 6 bases and J by 0 bases, with 15 bases between the two germline ends. Germline loops: CDR1 MNHEY, CDR2 SMNVEV (reference sequence). CDR3 length: 15 amino acids. The CDR3 sequence: CASRSRPAASYEQYF. The CDR3 nucleotides read TGTGCCAGCAGATCCCGACCAGCGGCCTCCTACGAGCAGTACTTC.

This chain joins TRBV2 and TRBJ2-7; tentatively, D is TRBD2 (6 bases). The germline V gene encodes CDR1 SNHLY and CDR2 FYNNEI. CDR3 length: 15 amino acids. The V gene lost 6 bases and the J gene lost 7 bases, with 22 bases spanning the gap. CDR3 DNA sequence: TGTGCCAGCAGACCGGGGAGCGGAGGGGCGTGGGAGCAGTACTTC. Translation gives CASRPGSGGAWEQYF.

The chain combines TRBV6-6 with TRBJ2-2; D tentatively fits TRBD1 or TRBD2 (7 bases each). Trimming left V 4 bases short and J 5 bases short, with 11 bases between. Germline V gene sequence: CDR1 MNHNY, CDR2 SVGAGI (reference sequence). The CDR3 spans 14 residues. The CDR3 loop is CASSSGGATGELFF. The CDR3 nucleotides are TGTGCCAGCAGTTCAGGGGGGGCGACCGGGGAGCTGTTTTTT.

The gene calls are TRBV21-1 and TRBJ1-2; the tabulated D call, TRBD1, remains unverified against the DNA. TRBV21-1 is noted as a pseudogene. The CDR3 loop spans 14 amino acids. The DNA for the CDR3 is TGTGCCAGCAGGCGCGGACAGGATAACTATGGCTACACCTTC. This encodes CASRRGQDNYGYTF.

The rearrangement joins TRBV11-3 to TRBJ2-6; no reliable D call. CDR1 is SGHNT, CDR2 YENEEA, per germline. This CDR3 contains 15 residues. V was pared by 3 bases and J by 1 base, with 7 bases between. CDR3 DNA: TGTGCCAGCAGCTTGGGATCGTCTGGGGCCAACGTCCTGACTTTC. Amino acids: CASSLGSSGANVLTF.

J is TRBJ2-1 and V is TRBV7-2; D might be TRBD1 (8 bases). The germline V gene has CDR1 SGHTA and CDR2 FQGNSA. This CDR3 is built from 15 residues. V was trimmed by 1 base and J by 7 bases, leaving 14 bases between them. CDR3 residues: CASSLVTGGGNEQFF. CDR3 in DNA: TGTGCCAGCAGCTTAGTAACAGGGGGAGGGAATGAGCAGTTCTTC.

The rearrangement uses TRBV29-1 and TRBJ2-1; possible D gene TRBD2, 5 bases. Per germline, CDR1 SQVTM and CDR2 ANQGSEA. V was pared by 3 bases and J by 7 bases, with 7 bases between. The CDR3 is 11 amino acids. CDR3 in DNA: TGCAGCGTTGACAGAGGGAATGAGCAGTTCTTC. This sequence encodes CSVDRGNEQFF.

The V gene is TRBV5-1, the J gene TRBJ1-2; D unresolved. The germline CDR1 and CDR2 sequences are SGHRS and YFSETQ. The ends were cut back, 0 bases at V and 8 bases at J, with 11 bases in the middle. The CDR3 totals 13 residues. CDR3 DNA: TGCGCCAGCAGCTTGGGCGGGAACGCCGGCTACACCTTC. Its protein product is CASSLGGNAGYTF. The full variable domain, its missing parts supplied by reference TRBV5-1 and TRBJ1-2, is KAGVTQTPRYLIKTRGQQVTLSCSPISGHRSVSWYQQTPGQGLQFLFEYFSETQRNKGNFPGRFSGRQFSNSRSEMNVSTLELGDSALYLCASSLGGNAGYTFGSGTRLTVV.

The chain links TRBV28 to TRBJ1-2, with a possible D match to TRBD1 (5 bases). The V end lost 7 bases, the J end lost 8 bases, and 20 bases lay between the germline ends. Germline V gene data show CDR1 as MDHEN and CDR2 as SYDVKM. The CDR3 extends over 14 amino acids. The CDR3 protein is CASKLLRGTEGYTF. The CDR3 bases are TGTGCCAGCAAACTTCTTAGGGGAACTGAGGGCTACACCTTC.

V gene TRBV6-5 combines with J gene TRBJ2-1, with D uncertain. The CDR3 has 13 amino acids. Looked up from germline, CDR1 is MNHEY and CDR2 is SVGAGI. Trimming pared 0 bases from V and 8 bases from J, leaving 8 bases between. The CDR3 protein is CASSYSIGDEQFF. The CDR3 DNA follows: TGTGCCAGCAGTTACTCGATTGGGGATGAGCAGTTCTTC.

This chain links TRBV14 with TRBJ1-3; maybe TRBD1 (6 bases). Germline values: CDR1 SGHDN, CDR2 FVKESK. The CDR3 totals 14 residues. Trimming took off 2 bases at V and 2 bases at J, with 7 bases between the two ends. The CDR3 coding sequence is TGTGCCAGCAGCCAAACAGGGCCTGGAAACACCATATATTTT. It is translated as CASSQTGPGNTIYF.

Here the CDR3 reads CASTLLTSGSRGETQYF. Written as DNA, the CDR3 is TGTGCCAGCACCCTTCTGACTAGCGGGAGTCGAGGGGAGACCCAGTACTTC. This chain joins TRBV2 and TRBJ2-5; 12 nucleotides line up with TRBD2. The CDR3 is made up of 17 amino acids. Germline V gene sequence: CDR1 SNHLY, CDR2 FYNNEI. With V trimmed by 7 bases and J by 5 bases, 14 bases remained unmatched.

The chain employs TRBV18 and TRBJ2-7; D not resolved. Per the germline V gene, CDR1 is KGHSH and CDR2 is LQKENI. V shed 3 bases and J shed 2 bases, with 14 bases lying between them. There are 15 residues in the CDR3. The CDR3 sequence is CASSPIPASTYEQYF. CDR3 nucleotide sequence: TGTGCCAGCTCACCGATTCCGGCCTCAACCTACGAGCAGTACTTC.